The 3 T cell receptor beta chains given below trace back to one sample, sequenced in a study of blood T cell repertoires in COVID-19. Profiling relied on immunoSEQ multiplex PCR, and the TCRdb table lists in-frame clones only, not all of them. The sample lists fewer than 250,000 clones, roughly four fifths occurring once. Source material: peripheral blood. These TCRs come from a woman over 75 with acute or convalescent COVID-19.

This clone has only a few counts. The gene calls are TRBV7-2 and TRBJ2-3, with D unresolved. The CDR3 has 14 residues. Per germline, CDR1 SGHTA and CDR2 FQGNSA. Trimming cost V 5 bases and J 3 bases, with 12 bases left between them. The CDR3 DNA sequence: TGTGCCAGCAGCCCTCCCCCTTATACAGATACGCAGTATTTT. Its protein product is CASSPPPYTDTQYF.

J is TRBJ1-2 and V is TRBV6-5; a possible D gene is TRBD1 (5 bases). The CDR3 loop spans 14 amino acids. Germline-derived CDR1 and CDR2 are MNHEY and SVGAGI. Between the trimmed V and J ends, which lost 11 bases and 2 bases, there was a span of 18 bases. The CDR3 coding sequence is TGTGCCGCGGAACGGGGGAGGGAAAACTATGGCTACACCTTC. It is translated as CAAERGRENYGYTF.

This sequence joins TRBV7-2 and TRBJ1-2, with D perhaps TRBD1 (5 bases). Germline V gene sequence: CDR1 SGHTA, CDR2 FQGNSA. The CDR3 is made up of 12 amino acids. V was shortened by 5 bases and J by 1 base, with 5 bases between the two germline ends. The CDR3 DNA is TGTGCCAGCAGCAGGGGTAACTATGGCTACACCTTC. Translated: CASSRGNYGYTF.